The 7 T cell receptor beta chains below come from one sample, sequenced in a study of T cell responses to AZD1222 COVID-19 vaccine. Sequenced by immunoSEQ multiplex PCR; TCRdb stores in-frame clones only, minus some. The table records 250,000 to 300,000 clones, roughly 93% of them present only once. The material sequenced was peripheral blood, taken 28 days after the second AZD1222 dose. These receptors were taken from an adult who received the AZD1222 COVID-19 vaccine.

The chain carries TRBV3-1 (or the pseudogene TRBV3-2) and TRBJ2-2, with 9 bases lining up with TRBD2. CDR3 length: 15 residues. V shed 1 base, J shed 4 bases, and the junction held 1 base outside the gene matches. Per germline, CDR1 LGHDT and CDR2 YNNKEL (reference sequence). CDR3 region: CASSQAAGGTGELFF. The CDR3 nucleotides read TGTGCCAGCAGCCAAGCAGCGGGAGGCACCGGGGAGCTGTTTTTT.

V is TRBV5-1 and J is TRBJ2-7; 7 bases fit TRBD1. Germline CDR1 SGHRS, CDR2 YFSETQ. The trim removed 0 bases at V and 3 bases at J, leaving 6 bases unmatched. The CDR3 contains 15 residues. CDR3 sequence: CASSLELGQIYEQYF. In nucleotides, the CDR3 is TGCGCCAGCAGCTTGGAGTTGGGACAGATCTACGAGCAGTACTTC. The whole variable domain, filled in from reference TRBV5-1 and TRBJ2-7, reads KAGVTQTPRYLIKTRGQQVTLSCSPISGHRSVSWYQQTPGQGLQFLFEYFSETQRNKGNFPGRFSGRQFSNSRSEMNVSTLELGDSALYLCASSLELGQIYEQYFGPGTRLTVT.

The chain uses TRBV15 and TRBJ1-1; possibly TRBD1 for D (5 bases). This CDR3 is 13 amino acids long. Germline CDR1 LNHNV, CDR2 YYDKDF (reference sequence). Trimming took off 3 bases at V and 11 bases at J, with 16 bases between the two ends. The CDR3 sequence is CATSSPLTWGAFF. The CDR3 DNA follows: TGTGCCACCAGCAGTCCTCTTACTTGGGGGGCTTTCTTT.

This chain links TRBV4-1 with TRBJ1-3; D is perhaps TRBD1 (5 bases). CDR1 is MGHRA and CDR2 is YSYEKL in the germline V gene. This CDR3 region has 15 residues. The V gene lost 0 bases and the J gene lost 3 bases, with 9 bases spanning the gap. This CDR3 reads CASSQDRGYGNTIYF. The CDR3 DNA reads TGCGCCAGCAGCCAAGATCGGGGGTATGGAAACACCATATATTTT.

This chain uses TRBV5-1 with TRBJ2-5; 11 positions match TRBD2. Germline CDR1 reads SGHRS; CDR2 reads YFSETQ. The trim removed 3 bases at V and 4 bases at J, leaving 2 bases unmatched. The CDR3 length is 14 residues. The CDR3 sequence is CASSSGTSGETQYF. In DNA form, the CDR3 reads TGCGCCAGCAGCTCGGGGACTAGCGGAGAGACCCAGTACTTC.

This rearrangement joins TRBV2 to TRBJ1-6, with TRBD1 matching 7 bases. Unmatched junction bases numbered 1, after V lost 6 bases and J lost 5 bases. The CDR3 sequence is 13 residues long. Germline assignment: CDR1 SNHLY and CDR2 FYNNEI. CDR3 loop: CASRGTDNSPLHF. The CDR3 DNA is TGTGCCAGCAGGGGGACAGATAATTCACCCCTCCACTTT.

The chain couples TRBV19 to TRBJ2-2, with D perhaps matching TRBD1 (5 bases). This CDR3 spans 15 amino acids. Looked up from germline, CDR1 is LNHDA and CDR2 is SQIVND (reference sequence). V shed 7 bases and J shed 7 bases, with 19 bases lying between them. The CDR3 region is CASNLETRGGGELFF. CDR3 DNA: TGTGCCAGTAATTTGGAAACAAGGGGCGGCGGGGAGCTGTTTTTT.